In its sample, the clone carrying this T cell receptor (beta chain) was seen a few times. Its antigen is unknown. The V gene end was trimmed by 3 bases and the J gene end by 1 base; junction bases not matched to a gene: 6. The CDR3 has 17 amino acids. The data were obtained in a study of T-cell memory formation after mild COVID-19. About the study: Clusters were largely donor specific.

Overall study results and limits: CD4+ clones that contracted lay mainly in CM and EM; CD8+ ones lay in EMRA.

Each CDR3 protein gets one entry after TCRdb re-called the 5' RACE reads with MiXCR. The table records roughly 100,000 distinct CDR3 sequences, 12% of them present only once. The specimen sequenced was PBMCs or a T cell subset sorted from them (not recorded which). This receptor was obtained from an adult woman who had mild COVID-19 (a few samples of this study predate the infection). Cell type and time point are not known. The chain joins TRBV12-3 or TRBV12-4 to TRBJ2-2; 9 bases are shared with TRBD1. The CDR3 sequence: CASSLPLDRGNTGELFF. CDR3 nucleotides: TGTGCCAGCAGTTTGCCCTTGGACAGGGGGAACACCGGGGAGCTGTTTTTT.